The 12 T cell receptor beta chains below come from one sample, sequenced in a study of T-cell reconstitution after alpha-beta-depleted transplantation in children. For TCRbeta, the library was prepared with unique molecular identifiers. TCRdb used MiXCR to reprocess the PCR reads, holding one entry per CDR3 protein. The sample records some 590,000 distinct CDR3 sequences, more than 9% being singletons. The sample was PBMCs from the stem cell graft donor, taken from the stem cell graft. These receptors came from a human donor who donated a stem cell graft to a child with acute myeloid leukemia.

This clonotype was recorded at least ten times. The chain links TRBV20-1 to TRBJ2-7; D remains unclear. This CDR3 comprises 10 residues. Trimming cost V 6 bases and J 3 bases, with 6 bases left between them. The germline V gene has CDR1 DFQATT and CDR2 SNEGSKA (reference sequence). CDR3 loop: CSAEDYEQYF. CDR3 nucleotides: TGCAGTGCCGAGGACTACGAGCAGTACTTC.

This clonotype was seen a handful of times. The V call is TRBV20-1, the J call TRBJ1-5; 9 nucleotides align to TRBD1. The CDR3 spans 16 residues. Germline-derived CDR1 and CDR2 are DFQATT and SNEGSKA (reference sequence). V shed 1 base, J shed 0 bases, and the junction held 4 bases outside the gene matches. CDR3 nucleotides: TGCAGTGCTAGAGTGTGGACAGGGGATAGCAATCAGCCCCAGCATTTT. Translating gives CSARVWTGDSNQPQHF.

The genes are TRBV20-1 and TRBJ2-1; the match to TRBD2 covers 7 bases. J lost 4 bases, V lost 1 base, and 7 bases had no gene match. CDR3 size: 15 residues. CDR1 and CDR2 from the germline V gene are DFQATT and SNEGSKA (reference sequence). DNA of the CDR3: TGCAGTGCTAGAGGGGGGGGAGGACCATACAATGAGCAGTTCTTC. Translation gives CSARGGGGPYNEQFF.

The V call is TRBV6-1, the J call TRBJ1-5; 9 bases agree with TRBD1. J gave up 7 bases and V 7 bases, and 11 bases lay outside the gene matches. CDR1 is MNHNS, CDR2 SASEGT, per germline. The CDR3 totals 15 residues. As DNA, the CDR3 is TGTGCCAGCATCGACGGGGGACAGGGTGTGCAGCCCCAGCATTTT. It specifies CASIDGGQGVQPQHF.

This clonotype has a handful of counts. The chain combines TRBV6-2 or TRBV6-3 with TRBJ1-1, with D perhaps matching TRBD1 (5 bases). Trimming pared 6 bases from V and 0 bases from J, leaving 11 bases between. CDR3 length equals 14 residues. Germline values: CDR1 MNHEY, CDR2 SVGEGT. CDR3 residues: CASRNRFMNTEAFF. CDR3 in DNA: TGTGCCAGCAGAAACAGGTTTATGAACACTGAAGCTTTCTTT.

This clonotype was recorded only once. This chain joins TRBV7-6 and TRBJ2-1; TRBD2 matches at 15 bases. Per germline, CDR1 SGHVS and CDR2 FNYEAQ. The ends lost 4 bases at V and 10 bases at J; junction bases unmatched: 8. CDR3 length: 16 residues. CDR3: CASSYPPGLAGGEQFF. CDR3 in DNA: TGTGCCAGCAGCTATCCCCCGGGACTAGCGGGAGGCGAGCAGTTCTTC.

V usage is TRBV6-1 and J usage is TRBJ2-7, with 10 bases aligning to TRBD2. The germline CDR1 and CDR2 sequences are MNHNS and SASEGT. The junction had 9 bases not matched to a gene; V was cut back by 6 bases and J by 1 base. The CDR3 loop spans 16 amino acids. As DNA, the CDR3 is TGTGCCAGCAGCGTAGTTAGCGGGAGGCTATCCTACGAGCAGTACTTC. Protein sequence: CASSVVSGRLSYEQYF.

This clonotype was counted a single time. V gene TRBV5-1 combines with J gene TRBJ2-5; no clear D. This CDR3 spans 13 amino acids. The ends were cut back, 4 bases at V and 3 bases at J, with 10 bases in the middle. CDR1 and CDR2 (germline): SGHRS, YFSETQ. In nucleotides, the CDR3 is TGCGCCAGCAGCCCTACGGAGAAAGAGACCCAGTACTTC. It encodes CASSPTEKETQYF.

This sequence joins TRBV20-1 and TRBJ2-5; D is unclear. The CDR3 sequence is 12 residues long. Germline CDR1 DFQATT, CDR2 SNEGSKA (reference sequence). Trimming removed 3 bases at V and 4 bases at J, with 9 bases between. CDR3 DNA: TGCAGTGCTAGGTGGCAGGTAGAGACCCAGTACTTC. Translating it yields CSARWQVETQYF.

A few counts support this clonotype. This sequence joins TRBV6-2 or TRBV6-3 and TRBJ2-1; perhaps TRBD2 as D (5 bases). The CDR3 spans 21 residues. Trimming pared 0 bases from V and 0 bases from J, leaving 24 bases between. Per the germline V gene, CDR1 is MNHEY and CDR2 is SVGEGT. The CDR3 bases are TGTGCCAGCAGTTACTCGGTAAGACTACCAGAACTGCCAAGCTCCTACAATGAGCAGTTCTTC. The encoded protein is CASSYSVRLPELPSSYNEQFF.

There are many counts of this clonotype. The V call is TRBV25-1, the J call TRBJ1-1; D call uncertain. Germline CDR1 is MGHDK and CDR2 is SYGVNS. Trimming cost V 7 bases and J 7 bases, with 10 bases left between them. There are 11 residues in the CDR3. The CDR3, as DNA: TGTGCCAGCATCTATGAGGTTGAAGCTTTCTTT. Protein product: CASIYEVEAFF.

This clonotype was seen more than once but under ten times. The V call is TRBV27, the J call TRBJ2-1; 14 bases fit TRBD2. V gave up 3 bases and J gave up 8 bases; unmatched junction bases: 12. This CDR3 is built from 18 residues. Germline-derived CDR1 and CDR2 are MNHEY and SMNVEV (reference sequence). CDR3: CASSFSRTSGRPGDEQFF. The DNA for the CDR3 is TGTGCCAGCAGTTTCTCCCGGACTAGCGGGAGGCCCGGGGATGAGCAGTTCTTC.